Reported below is one T cell receptor (beta chain). As yet, its antigen is unknown. The record originates from a study of T cell responses to AZD1222 COVID-19 vaccine. Notes on the study in general: The study reported that nearly half of spike-specific TCRs target unmutated variant regions.

Sequencing was performed with immunoSEQ multiplex PCR; in TCRdb, only in-frame clones are kept and a portion is missing. This sample has 15,000 to 20,000 clones, with roughly 89% found just once. The ends were cut back, 0 bases at V and 10 bases at J, with 10 bases in the middle. The CDR3 length is 14 residues. Germline CDR1 reads SGHTA; CDR2 reads FQGNSA. Sequenced here: peripheral blood, sampled 28 days after the second AZD1222 dose. The clonotype comes from an adult who received the AZD1222 COVID-19 vaccine. The chain has TRBV7-2 and TRBJ1-6; D call uncertain. CDR3 loop: CASSLAYRGSPLHF. The CDR3 DNA reads as TGTGCCAGCAGCTTAGCTTATCGGGGATCACCCCTCCACTTT.